Below, one T cell receptor beta chain is given with its context. Using immunoSEQ multiplex PCR, the repertoire was profiled, and TCRdb retains in-frame clones only, with some absent. The sample carries around 300,000 clones, approximately 88% recorded once. These data originate in a study of blood T cell repertoires in COVID-19. Unmatched junction bases numbered 6, after V lost 3 bases and J lost 6 bases. Germline loops: CDR1 LNHDA, CDR2 SQIVND (reference sequence). This CDR3 has 15 residues. Sequencing was carried out using PBMCs or T cells enriched from blood (not recorded which). The source is a man aged 30-40 years who had recovered from COVID-19. The chain carries TRBV19 and TRBJ1-5, with 9 nucleotides matching TRBD1. The CDR3 DNA follows: TGTGCCAGTAGTATCCCGGGACAGGGTCCTCAGCCCCAGCATTTT. This gives the protein CASSIPGQGPQPQHF.